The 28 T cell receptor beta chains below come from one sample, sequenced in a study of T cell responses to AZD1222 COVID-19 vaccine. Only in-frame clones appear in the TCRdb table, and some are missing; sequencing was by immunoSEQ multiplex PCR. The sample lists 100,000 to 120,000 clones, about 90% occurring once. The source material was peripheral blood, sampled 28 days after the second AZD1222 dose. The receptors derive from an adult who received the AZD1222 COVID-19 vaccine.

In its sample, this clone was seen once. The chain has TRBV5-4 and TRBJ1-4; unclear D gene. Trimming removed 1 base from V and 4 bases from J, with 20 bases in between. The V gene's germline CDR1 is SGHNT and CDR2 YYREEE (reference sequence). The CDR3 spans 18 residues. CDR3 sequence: CASSLKPLTGKDNEKLFF. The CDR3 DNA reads TGTGCCAGCAGCTTGAAACCATTAACCGGGAAGGATAATGAAAAACTGTTTTTT.

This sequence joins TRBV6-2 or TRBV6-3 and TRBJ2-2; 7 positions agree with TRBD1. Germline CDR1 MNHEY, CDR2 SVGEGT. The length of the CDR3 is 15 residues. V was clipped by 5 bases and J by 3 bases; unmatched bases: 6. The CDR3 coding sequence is TGTGCCAGCAGTCTTACAGGGGCGGACACCGGGGAGCTGTTTTTT. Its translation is CASSLTGADTGELFF.

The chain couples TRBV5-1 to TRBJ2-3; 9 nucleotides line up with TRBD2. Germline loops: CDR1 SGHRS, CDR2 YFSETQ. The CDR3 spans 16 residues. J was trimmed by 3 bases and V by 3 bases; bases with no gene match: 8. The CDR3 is CASSSSGGTVTDTQYF. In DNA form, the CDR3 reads TGCGCCAGCAGCTCAAGCGGGGGGACCGTTACAGATACGCAGTATTTT. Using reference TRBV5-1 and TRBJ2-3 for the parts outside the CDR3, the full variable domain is KAGVTQTPRYLIKTRGQQVTLSCSPISGHRSVSWYQQTPGQGLQFLFEYFSETQRNKGNFPGRFSGRQFSNSRSEMNVSTLELGDSALYLCASSSSGGTVTDTQYFGPGTRLTVL.

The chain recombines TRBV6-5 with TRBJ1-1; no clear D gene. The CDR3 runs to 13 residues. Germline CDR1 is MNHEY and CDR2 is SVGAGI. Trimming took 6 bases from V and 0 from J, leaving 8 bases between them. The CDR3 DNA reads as TGTGCCAGCAGAACAACCTTGAACACTGAAGCTTTCTTT. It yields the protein CASRTTLNTEAFF.

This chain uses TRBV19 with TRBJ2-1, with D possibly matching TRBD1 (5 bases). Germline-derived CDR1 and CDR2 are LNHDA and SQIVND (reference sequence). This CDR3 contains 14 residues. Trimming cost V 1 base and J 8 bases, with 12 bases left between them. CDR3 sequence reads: CASSIGTWTHEQFF. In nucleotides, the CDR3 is TGTGCCAGTAGTATAGGGACCTGGACACATGAGCAGTTCTTC.

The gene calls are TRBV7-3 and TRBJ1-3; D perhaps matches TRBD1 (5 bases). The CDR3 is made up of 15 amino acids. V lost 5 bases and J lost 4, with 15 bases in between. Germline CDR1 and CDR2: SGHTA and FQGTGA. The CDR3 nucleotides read TGTGCCAGCAGCCCATCCGCAGGGAGAGGAAACACCATATATTTT. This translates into CASSPSAGRGNTIYF.

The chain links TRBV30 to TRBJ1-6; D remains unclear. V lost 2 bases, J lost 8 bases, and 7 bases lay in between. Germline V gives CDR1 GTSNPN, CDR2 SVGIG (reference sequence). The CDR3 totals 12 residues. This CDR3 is CAWSRVDSPLHF. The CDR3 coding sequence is TGTGCCTGGAGTAGGGTGGATTCACCCCTCCACTTT.

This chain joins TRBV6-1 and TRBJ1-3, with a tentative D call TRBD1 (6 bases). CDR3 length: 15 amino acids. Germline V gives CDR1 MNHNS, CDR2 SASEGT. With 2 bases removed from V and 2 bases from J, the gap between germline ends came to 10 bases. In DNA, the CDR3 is TGTGCCAGCAGTGAACAGGGGATAGCTGGAAACACCATATATTTT. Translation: CASSEQGIAGNTIYF.

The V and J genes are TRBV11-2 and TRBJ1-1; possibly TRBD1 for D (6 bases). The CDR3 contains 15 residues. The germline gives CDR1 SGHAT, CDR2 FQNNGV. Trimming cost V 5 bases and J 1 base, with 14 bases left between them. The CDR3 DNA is TGTGCCAGCAGCGTAAGTACAGGGCCGAACACTGAAGCTTTCTTT. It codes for CASSVSTGPNTEAFF.

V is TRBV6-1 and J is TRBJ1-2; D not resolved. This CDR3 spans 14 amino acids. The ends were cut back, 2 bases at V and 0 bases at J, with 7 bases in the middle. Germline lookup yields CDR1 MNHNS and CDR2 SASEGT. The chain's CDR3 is CASSEFVSNYGYTF. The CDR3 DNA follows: TGTGCCAGCAGTGAATTCGTATCTAACTATGGCTACACCTTC.

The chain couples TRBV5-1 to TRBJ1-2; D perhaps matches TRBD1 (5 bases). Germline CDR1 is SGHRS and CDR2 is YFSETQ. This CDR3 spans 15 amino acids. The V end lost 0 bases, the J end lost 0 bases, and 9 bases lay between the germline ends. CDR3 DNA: TGCGCCAGCAGCTTGGAGGGGAGCCCTAACTATGGCTACACCTTC. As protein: CASSLEGSPNYGYTF.

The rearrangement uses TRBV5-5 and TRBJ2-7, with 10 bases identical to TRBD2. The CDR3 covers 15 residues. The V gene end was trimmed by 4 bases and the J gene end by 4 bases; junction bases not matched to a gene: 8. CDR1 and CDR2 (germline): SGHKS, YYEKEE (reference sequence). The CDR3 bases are TGTGCCAGCAGCCTGGGACTAGCGAGGGAGTACGAGCAGTACTTC. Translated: CASSLGLAREYEQYF.

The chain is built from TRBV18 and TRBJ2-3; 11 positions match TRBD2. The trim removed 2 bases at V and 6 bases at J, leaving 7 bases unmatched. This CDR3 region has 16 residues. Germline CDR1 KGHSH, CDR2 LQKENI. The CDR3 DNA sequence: TGTGCCAGCTCACCAGGGTCTAGCGGGAGGAAGGATACGCAGTATTTT. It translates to CASSPGSSGRKDTQYF.

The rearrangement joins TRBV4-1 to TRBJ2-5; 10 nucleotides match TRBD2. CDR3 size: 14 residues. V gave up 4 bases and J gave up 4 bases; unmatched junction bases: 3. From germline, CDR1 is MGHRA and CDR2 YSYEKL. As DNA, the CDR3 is TGCGCCAGCAGCCGACCTAGCGGGGGAGAGACCCAGTACTTC. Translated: CASSRPSGGETQYF.

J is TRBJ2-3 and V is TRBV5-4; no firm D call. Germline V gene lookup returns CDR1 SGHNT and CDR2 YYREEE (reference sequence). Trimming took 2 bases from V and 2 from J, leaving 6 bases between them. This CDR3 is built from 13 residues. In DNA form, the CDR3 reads TGTGCCAGCAGCTTTCGGGCCACAGATACGCAGTATTTT. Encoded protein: CASSFRATDTQYF.

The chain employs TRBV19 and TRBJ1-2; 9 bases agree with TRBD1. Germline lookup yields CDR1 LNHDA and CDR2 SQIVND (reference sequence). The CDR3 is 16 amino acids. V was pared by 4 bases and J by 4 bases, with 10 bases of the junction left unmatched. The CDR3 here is CASSTSGQGRSYGYTF. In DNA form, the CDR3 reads TGTGCCAGTAGTACCTCCGGACAGGGGAGGAGCTATGGCTACACCTTC.

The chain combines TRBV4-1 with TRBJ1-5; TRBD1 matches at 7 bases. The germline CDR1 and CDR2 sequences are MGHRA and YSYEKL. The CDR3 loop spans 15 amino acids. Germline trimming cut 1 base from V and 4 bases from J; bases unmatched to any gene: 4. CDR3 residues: CASSQGDSPNQPQHF. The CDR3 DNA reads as TGCGCCAGCAGCCAAGGGGACAGCCCGAATCAGCCCCAGCATTTT.

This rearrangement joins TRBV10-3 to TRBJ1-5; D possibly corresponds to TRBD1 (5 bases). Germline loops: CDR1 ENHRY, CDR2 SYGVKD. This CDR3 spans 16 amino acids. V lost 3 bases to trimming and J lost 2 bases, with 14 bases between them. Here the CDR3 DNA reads TGTGCCATCAGTGATCAGGGTAGTCTGGGCAATCAGCCCCAGCATTTT. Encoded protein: CAISDQGSLGNQPQHF.

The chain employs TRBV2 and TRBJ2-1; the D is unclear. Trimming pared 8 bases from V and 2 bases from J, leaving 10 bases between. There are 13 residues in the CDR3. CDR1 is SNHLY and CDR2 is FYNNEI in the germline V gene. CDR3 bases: TGTGCCAGCTGTAAGGCCCCCTACAATGAGCAGTTCTTC. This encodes CASCKAPYNEQFF.

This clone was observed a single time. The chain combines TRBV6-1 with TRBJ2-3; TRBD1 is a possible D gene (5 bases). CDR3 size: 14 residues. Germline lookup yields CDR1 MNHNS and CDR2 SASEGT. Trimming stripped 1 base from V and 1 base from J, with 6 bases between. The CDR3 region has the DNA TGTGCCAGCAGTGAAGTCAGGGGCACAGATACGCAGTATTTT. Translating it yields CASSEVRGTDTQYF.

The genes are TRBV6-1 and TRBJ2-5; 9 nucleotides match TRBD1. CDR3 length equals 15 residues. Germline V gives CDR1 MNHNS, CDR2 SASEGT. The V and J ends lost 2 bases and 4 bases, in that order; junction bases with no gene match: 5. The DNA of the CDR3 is TGTGCCAGCAGTGAATGGGACAGGGTAGGAGAGACCCAGTACTTC. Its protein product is CASSEWDRVGETQYF.

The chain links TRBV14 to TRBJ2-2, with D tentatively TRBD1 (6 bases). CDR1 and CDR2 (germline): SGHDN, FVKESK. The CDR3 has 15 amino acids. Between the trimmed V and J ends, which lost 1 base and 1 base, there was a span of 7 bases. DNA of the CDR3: TGTGCCAGCAGCCAAGGACAGGTGAACACCGGGGAGCTGTTTTTT. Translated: CASSQGQVNTGELFF.

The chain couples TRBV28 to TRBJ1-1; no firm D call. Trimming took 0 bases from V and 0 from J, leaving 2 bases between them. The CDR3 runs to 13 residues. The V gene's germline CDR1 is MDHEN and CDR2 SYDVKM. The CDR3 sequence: CASSLWMNTEAFF. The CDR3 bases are TGTGCCAGCAGTTTATGGATGAACACTGAAGCTTTCTTT.

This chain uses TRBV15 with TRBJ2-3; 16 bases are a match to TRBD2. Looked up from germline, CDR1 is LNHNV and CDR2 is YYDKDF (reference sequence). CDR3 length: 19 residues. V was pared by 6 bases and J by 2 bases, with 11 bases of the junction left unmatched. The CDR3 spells CATRPGLAGGPLLTDTQYF. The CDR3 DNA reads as TGTGCCACCAGACCGGGACTAGCGGGAGGGCCTTTGCTCACAGATACGCAGTATTTT.

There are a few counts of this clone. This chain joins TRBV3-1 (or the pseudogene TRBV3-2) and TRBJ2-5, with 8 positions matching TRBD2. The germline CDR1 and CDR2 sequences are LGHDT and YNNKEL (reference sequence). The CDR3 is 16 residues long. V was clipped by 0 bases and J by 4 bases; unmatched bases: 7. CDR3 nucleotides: TGTGCCAGCAGCCAAGAATTCCCGGGGGGGCGAGAGACCCAGTACTTC. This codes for CASSQEFPGGRETQYF.

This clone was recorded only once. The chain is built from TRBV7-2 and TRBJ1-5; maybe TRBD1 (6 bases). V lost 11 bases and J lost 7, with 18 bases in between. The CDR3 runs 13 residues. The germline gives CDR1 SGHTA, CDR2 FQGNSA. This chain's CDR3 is CALGRQAGQPQHF. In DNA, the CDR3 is TGTGCCCTCGGTAGACAGGCCGGGCAGCCCCAGCATTTT.

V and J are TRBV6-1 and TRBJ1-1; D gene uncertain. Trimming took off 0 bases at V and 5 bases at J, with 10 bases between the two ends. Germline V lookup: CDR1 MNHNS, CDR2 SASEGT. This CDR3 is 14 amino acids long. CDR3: CASSEATGWTEAFF. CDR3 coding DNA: TGTGCCAGCAGTGAAGCTACCGGTTGGACTGAAGCTTTCTTT.

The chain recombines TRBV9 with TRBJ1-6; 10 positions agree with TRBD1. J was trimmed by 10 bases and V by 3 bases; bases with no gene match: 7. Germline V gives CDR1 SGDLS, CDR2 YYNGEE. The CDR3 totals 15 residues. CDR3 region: CASSETGQGNSPLHF. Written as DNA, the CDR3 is TGTGCCAGCAGCGAGACGGGACAGGGGAACTCACCCCTCCACTTT.